The 3 T cell receptor beta chains listed next were all sequenced from one sample in a study of a mutant IDH1 vaccine in newly diagnosed glioma. These receptors' targets are unknown. Specified time point: week 5, during vaccination. The vaccine gave 300 ug of a 20-mer mutant IDH1 peptide subcutaneously per dose. Clones were read by immunoSEQ multiplex PCR, and TCRdb kept only the in-frame ones, dropping some. Here the sample spans 39,000 or so clones, approximately 80% being singletons. The source material was PBMCs, sampled from a glioma patient whose treatment included an IDH1 peptide vaccine. The origin of the receptors is a man aged 35 to 55 with glioma.

This CDR3 is CASSLPAGNTGELFF. The CDR3 DNA reads as TGTGCCAGCTCCTTACCCGCAGGGAACACCGGGGAGCTGTTTTTT. The V gene is TRBV5-6, the J gene TRBJ2-2, with D uncertain. With 7 bases removed from V and 1 base from J, the gap between germline ends came to 14 bases. The CDR3 runs 15 residues. The V gene's germline CDR1 is SGHDT and CDR2 YYEEEE.

The V call is TRBV11-2, the J call TRBJ1-2; the D gene is possibly TRBD1 (6 bases). Trimming took 3 bases from V and 6 from J, leaving 20 bases between them. The length of the CDR3 is 16 residues. The germline gives CDR1 SGHAT, CDR2 FQNNGV. CDR3 amino acids: CASSLSPGGGWNGYTF. Here the CDR3 DNA reads TGTGCCAGCAGCTTGAGTCCTGGAGGGGGGTGGAATGGCTACACCTTC.

This clone appeared a few times. This rearrangement joins TRBV27 to TRBJ1-1; 9 bases fit TRBD1. The CDR3 contains 15 residues. Germline CDR1 MNHEY, CDR2 SMNVEV (reference sequence). The trim removed 2 bases at V and 2 bases at J, leaving 3 bases unmatched. The CDR3 sequence is CASSLGTGINTEAFF. In nucleotides, the CDR3 is TGTGCCAGCAGTTTAGGGACAGGGATCAACACTGAAGCTTTCTTT.